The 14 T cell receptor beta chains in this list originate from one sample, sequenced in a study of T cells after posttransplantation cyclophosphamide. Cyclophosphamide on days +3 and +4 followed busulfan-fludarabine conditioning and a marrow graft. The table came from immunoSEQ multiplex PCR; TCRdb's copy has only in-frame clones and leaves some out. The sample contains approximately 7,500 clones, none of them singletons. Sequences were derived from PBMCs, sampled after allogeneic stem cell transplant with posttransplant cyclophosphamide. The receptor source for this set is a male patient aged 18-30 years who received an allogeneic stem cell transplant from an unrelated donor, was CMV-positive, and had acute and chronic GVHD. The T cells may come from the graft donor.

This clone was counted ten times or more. CDR3 sequence: CASSQVGKGQGRGNTEAFF. In DNA, the CDR3 is TGCGCCAGCAGCCAAGTCGGAAAGGGACAGGGAAGAGGGAACACTGAAGCTTTCTTT. The chain has TRBV4-3 and TRBJ1-1; 9 bases align to TRBD1. J was trimmed by 1 base and V by 1 base; bases with no gene match: 13. CDR3 size: 19 residues. CDR1 LGHNA and CDR2 YSLEER come from the germline V gene.

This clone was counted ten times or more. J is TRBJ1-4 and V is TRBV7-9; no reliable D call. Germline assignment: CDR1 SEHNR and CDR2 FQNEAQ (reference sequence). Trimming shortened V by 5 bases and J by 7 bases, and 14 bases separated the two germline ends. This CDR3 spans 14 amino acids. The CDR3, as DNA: TGTGCCAGCAGCACCCTCGCGGCTGGTGAAAAACTGTTTTTT. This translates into CASSTLAAGEKLFF.

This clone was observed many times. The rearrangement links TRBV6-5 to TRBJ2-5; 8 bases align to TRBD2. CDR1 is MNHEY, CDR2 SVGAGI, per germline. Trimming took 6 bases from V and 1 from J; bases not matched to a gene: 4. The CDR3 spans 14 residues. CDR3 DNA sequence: TGTGCCAGCAGCGAGACTAGCGTCCAAGAGACCCAGTACTTC. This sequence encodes CASSETSVQETQYF.

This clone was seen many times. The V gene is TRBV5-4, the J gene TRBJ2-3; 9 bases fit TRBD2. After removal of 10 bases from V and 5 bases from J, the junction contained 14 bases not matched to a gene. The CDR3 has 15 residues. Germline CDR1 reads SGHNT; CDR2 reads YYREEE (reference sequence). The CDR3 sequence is CAASPAGGQVDTQYF. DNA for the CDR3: TGTGCCGCGAGCCCGGCGGGGGGGCAGGTAGATACGCAGTATTTT.

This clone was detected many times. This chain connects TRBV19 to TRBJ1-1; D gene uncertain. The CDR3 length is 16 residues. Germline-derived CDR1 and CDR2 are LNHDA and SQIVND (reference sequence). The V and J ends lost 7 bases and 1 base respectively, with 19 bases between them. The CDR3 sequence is CASTYDGRVQNTEAFF. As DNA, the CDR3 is TGTGCCAGTACCTACGACGGGAGGGTCCAGAACACTGAAGCTTTCTTT.

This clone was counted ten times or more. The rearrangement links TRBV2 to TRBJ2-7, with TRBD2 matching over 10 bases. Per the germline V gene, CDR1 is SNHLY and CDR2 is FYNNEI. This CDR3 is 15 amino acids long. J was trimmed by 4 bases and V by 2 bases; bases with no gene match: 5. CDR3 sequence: CASSERLAGGYEQYV. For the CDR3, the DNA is TGTGCCAGCAGTGAAAGACTAGCGGGCGGGTACGAGCAGTACGTC.

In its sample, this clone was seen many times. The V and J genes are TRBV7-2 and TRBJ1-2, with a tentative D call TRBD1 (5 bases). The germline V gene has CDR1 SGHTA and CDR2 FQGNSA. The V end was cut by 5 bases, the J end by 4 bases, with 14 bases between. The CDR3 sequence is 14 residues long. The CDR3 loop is CASSRGGGPYGYTF. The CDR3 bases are TGTGCCAGCAGCCGTGGGGGGGGACCCTATGGCTACACCTTC.

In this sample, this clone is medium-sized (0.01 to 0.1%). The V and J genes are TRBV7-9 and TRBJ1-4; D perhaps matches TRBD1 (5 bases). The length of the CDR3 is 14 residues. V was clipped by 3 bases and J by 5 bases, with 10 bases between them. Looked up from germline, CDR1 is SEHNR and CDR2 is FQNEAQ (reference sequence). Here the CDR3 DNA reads TGTGCCAGCAGCTTCGGGGGGGGGAATGAAAAACTGTTTTTT. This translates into CASSFGGGNEKLFF.

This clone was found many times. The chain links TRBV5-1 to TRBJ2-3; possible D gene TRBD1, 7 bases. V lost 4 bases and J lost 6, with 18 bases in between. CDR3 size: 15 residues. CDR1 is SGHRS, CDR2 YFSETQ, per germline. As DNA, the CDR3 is TGCGCCAGCAGCCCAAGCAGGGGGGTCCTGGATACGCAGTATTTT. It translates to CASSPSRGVLDTQYF. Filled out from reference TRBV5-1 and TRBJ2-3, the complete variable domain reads KAGVTQTPRYLIKTRGQQVTLSCSPISGHRSVSWYQQTPGQGLQFLFEYFSETQRNKGNFPGRFSGRQFSNSRSEMNVSTLELGDSALYLCASSPSRGVLDTQYFGPGTRLTVL.

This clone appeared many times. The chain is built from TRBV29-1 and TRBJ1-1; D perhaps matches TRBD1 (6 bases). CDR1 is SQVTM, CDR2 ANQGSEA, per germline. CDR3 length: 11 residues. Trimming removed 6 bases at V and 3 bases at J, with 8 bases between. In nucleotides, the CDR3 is TGCAGCGTACAGGGTTACACTGAAGCTTTCTTT. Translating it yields CSVQGYTEAFF. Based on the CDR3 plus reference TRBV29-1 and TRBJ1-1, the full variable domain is SAVISQKPSRDICQRGTSLTIQCQVDSQVTMMFWYRQQPGQSLTLIATANQGSEATYESGFVIDKFPISRPNLTFSTLTVSNMSPEDSSIYLCSVQGYTEAFFGQGTRLTVV.

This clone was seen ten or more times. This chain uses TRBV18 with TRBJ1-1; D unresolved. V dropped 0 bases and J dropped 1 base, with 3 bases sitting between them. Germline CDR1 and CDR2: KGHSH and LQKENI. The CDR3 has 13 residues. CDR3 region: CASSPPQNTEAFF. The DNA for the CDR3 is TGTGCCAGCTCACCACCCCAGAACACTGAAGCTTTCTTT.

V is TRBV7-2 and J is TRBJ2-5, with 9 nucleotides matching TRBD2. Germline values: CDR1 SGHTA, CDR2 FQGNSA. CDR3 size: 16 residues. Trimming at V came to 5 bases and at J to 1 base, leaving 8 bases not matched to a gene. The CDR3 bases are TGTGCCAGCAGCCTCAATAGCGGGAGCCCCCAAGAGACCCAGTACTTC. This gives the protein CASSLNSGSPQETQYF.

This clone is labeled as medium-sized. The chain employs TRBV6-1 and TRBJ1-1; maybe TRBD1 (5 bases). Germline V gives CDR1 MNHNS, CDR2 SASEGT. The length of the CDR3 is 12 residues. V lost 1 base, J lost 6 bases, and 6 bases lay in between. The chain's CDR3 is CASSEGGPEAFF. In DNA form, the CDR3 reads TGTGCCAGCAGTGAAGGGGGCCCTGAAGCTTTCTTT.

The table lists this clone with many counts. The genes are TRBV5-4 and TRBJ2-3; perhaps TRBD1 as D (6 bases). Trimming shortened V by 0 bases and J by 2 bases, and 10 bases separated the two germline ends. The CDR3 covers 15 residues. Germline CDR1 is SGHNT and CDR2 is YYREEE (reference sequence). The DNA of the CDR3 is TGTGCCAGCAGCTTGGAAGGGGGTCACACAGATACGCAGTATTTT. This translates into CASSLEGGHTDTQYF.